This record looks at one T cell receptor beta chain sequence and its context. The antigen it binds to is not known. Base qualities are not at hand, and no much larger clone is one base apart. CDR3 length: 14 amino acids, cysteine to phenylalanine. The sequence is cut down to CDR3 DNA, 42 bases in frame from base 1. CDR1 is given as MNHEY and CDR2 as SVGAGI, both from the germline V gene. V trim: 7 bases; J trim: 5 bases; unmatched bases: 5. The data are from a study of blood T cell repertoires in COVID-19 (dated by TCRdb to 2019 to 2021). With regard to the full study: Samples from collaborators originated in the United States, Italy and Spain and spanned both the acute and convalescent phases of COVID-19. A de-identified subject ID, COVID-19 status, age in years and sex were almost always included in the sample metadata. Samples were obtained from the ongoing ImmuneRACE study (first 160 participants) and from some 1,200 subjects provided by 6 global collaborators. The prospective study material was composed of cDNA or gDNA derived from T cells, B-cell-depleted T cells, or PBMCs. The dataset comprised deeply sampled blood TCRbeta repertoires from subjects exposed to, actively infected with, or recovered from COVID-19. The repertoires were made available in a free public database intended to serve as a resource for research on the immune response to SARS-CoV-2. Where available, HLA class I and class II types were taken from metadata supplied by the sample provider and were not determined by assay-based typing. The paper's findings and limits, for the study overall: Clinical and demographic metadata were provided uncurated, with the amount varying by source and participant.

TCRbeta CDR3 regions were amplified from genomic DNA by means of the immunoSEQ Assay, a bias-controlled multiplex PCR. On the authors' methods: The number of nucleated cells in each sample was estimated from the amplification of reference gene primers within the assay. Sequence reads were collapsed and filtered to measure the absolute abundance of every unique TCRbeta CDR3 rearrangement. For each sample, productive Simpson clonality was calculated by taking the square root of Simpson's diversity index across productive rearrangements. TCRdb retrieved this table from immuneACCESS and kept in-frame rearrangements only. Not all clones are present; in checked studies, unresolved V genes account for under half, and no reason is known for the remainder. That table gives V, J and clone size, and the DNA gave D and trimming. The sample yields roughly 670,000 clones; 75% to 90% were counted once. The ten largest clones add up to under 0.3% of the sample.

Whole blood was collected in K2EDTA tubes by collaborating institutions according to the institutions' own protocols. Collaborator samples were shipped for TCRbeta analysis as frozen whole blood, isolated PBMCs, or DNA extracted from either sample type. The chain joins TRBV6-5 to TRBJ1-5, with TRBD1 identical over 10 junction bases. Sequenced sample: peripheral blood. The receptor's source is a woman aged 18-29 years with acute or convalescent COVID-19. The DNA is as follows: TGTGCCAGCACCGGCGACAGGGGGCATCAGCCCCAGCATTTT. The encoded protein is CASTGDRGHQPQHF.